These 30 T cell receptor beta chains originate from one sample sequenced in a study of blood T cell repertoires in COVID-19. Profiled with immunoSEQ multiplex PCR; TCRdb holds only in-frame clones, not every one. The sample holds some 89,000 clones; approximately 76% are singletons and the top ten take around 7%. The specimen sequenced was peripheral blood. The receptors originated from a man in his 70s with acute or convalescent COVID-19.

The rearrangement links TRBV24-1 to TRBJ1-2; D remains unclear. The CDR3 is 11 amino acids. Germline CDR1 KGHDR, CDR2 SFDVKD. Trimming pared 12 bases from V and 8 bases from J, leaving 15 bases between. The CDR3 nucleotides are TGTGCCGCCTCCGGGAATCAAGGCTACACCTTC. Translated: CAASGNQGYTF.

Here the CDR3 reads CASTRLDRVGTGELFF. Written as DNA, the CDR3 is TGTGCCAGTACCAGATTGGACAGGGTAGGCACCGGGGAGCTGTTTTTT. The chain joins TRBV19 to TRBJ2-2, with 8 bases matching TRBD1. Germline V gives CDR1 LNHDA, CDR2 SQIVND (reference sequence). The CDR3 covers 16 residues. With V trimmed by 7 bases and J by 4 bases, 11 bases remained unmatched.

V and J are TRBV4-1 and TRBJ2-1; 7 bases agree with TRBD1. CDR3 length: 13 residues. Germline V gene sequence: CDR1 MGHRA, CDR2 YSYEKL. V dropped 4 bases and J dropped 7; count of bases not matched to a gene: 4. CDR3 DNA: TGCGCCAGCAGCCGTGACAGGGTAAATGAGCAGTTCTTC. As protein: CASSRDRVNEQFF.

V is TRBV10-3 and J is TRBJ1-5; D is perhaps TRBD1 (6 bases). The CDR3 length is 14 residues. V was trimmed by 10 bases and J by 4 bases, leaving 17 bases between them. CDR1 and CDR2 from the germline V gene are ENHRY and SYGVKD. CDR3 DNA: TGTGCCACCCAGGGAGCCAGGGGAAATCAGCCCCAGCATTTT. It codes for CATQGARGNQPQHF.

The rearrangement uses TRBV6-6 and TRBJ2-3; TRBD1 agrees at 10 bases. Germline CDR1 and CDR2: MNHNY and SVGAGI (reference sequence). Germline trimming cut 11 bases from V and 5 bases from J; bases unmatched to any gene: 10. This CDR3 has 14 residues. As DNA, the CDR3 is TGTGCCTGTTCCCGGGACAGGGGAAAAGATACGCAGTATTTT. This codes for CACSRDRGKDTQYF.

A single count supports this clone. The rearrangement links TRBV7-5 to TRBJ2-1; TRBD2, the table's D call, was not compared with the DNA. TRBV7-5 is labeled a pseudogene. The CDR3 has 15 amino acids. The CDR3 bases are TGTGCCAGAAGCTTGCGACGGAGCTCCTACAATGAGCAGTTCTTC. Its protein product is CARSLRRSSYNEQFF.

The CDR3 DNA is TGCGCCAGCAGCTTGAGTTCGCGGGTGAACACTGAAGCTTTCTTT. Its protein is CASSLSSRVNTEAFF. The chain links TRBV5-1 to TRBJ1-1, with unresolved D. V gave up 1 base and J gave up 0 bases, with 10 bases separating them. The CDR3 length is 15 residues. The germline CDR1 and CDR2 sequences are SGHRS and YFSETQ.

The chain carries TRBV28 and TRBJ1-5; D is unresolved. In germline, CDR1 is MDHEN, CDR2 SYDVKM. V was trimmed by 2 bases and J by 6 bases, leaving 8 bases between them. CDR3 length: 13 residues. DNA for the CDR3: TGTGCCAGCAGTTTAGGGGAGATTCAGCCCCAGCATTTT. This translates into CASSLGEIQPQHF.

The rearrangement joins TRBV14 to TRBJ1-2; TRBD1 aligns across 11 bases. This CDR3 contains 16 residues. The germline V gene encodes CDR1 SGHDN and CDR2 FVKESK. Trimming at V came to 1 base and at J to 2 bases, leaving 3 bases not matched to a gene. In DNA, the CDR3 is TGTGCCAGCAGCCAAGTGGGACAGGGGGGCAACTATGGCTACACCTTC. Its translation: CASSQVGQGGNYGYTF.

The rearrangement uses TRBV24-1 and TRBJ2-1; 7 positions agree with TRBD1. J gave up 10 bases and V 5 bases, and 10 bases lay outside the gene matches. Germline V gene lookup returns CDR1 KGHDR and CDR2 SFDVKD. The CDR3 runs to 14 residues. CDR3 sequence (DNA): TGTGCCACCAGTGTACGGGACAGCAATGGGGAGCAGTTCTTC. Its protein is CATSVRDSNGEQFF.

The chain carries TRBV9 and TRBJ2-7, with D possibly matching TRBD2 (6 bases). The CDR3 length is 15 residues. V lost 2 bases to trimming and J lost 3 bases, with 15 bases between them. Per germline, CDR1 SGDLS and CDR2 YYNGEE. In nucleotides, the CDR3 is TGTGCCAGCAGCGTCGCCCCCGCCGGGGGCTACGAGCAGTACTTC. Its translation: CASSVAPAGGYEQYF.

V gene TRBV2 combines with J gene TRBJ2-2, with 7 bases fitting TRBD2. This CDR3 spans 14 amino acids. The germline gives CDR1 SNHLY, CDR2 FYNNEI. J was trimmed by 4 bases and V by 6 bases; bases with no gene match: 5. CDR3 amino acids: CASRLGGSTGELFF. The CDR3 DNA follows: TGTGCCAGCAGACTCGGGGGGTCCACCGGGGAGCTGTTTTTT.

In its sample, this clone was seen a few times. In DNA, the CDR3 is TGTGCCACCAGTGACACTGGGCCCCCCTATGGCTACACCTTC. This codes for CATSDTGPPYGYTF. The chain employs TRBV24-1 and TRBJ1-2; D remains unclear. From germline, CDR1 is KGHDR and CDR2 SFDVKD. The CDR3 spans 14 residues. V was trimmed by 4 bases and J by 4 bases, leaving 12 bases between them.

The CDR3 loop reads CASSMEGGGETQYF. Here the CDR3 DNA reads TGTGCCAGTAGTATGGAGGGAGGTGGAGAGACCCAGTACTTC. The chain combines TRBV19 with TRBJ2-5, with a tentative D call TRBD2 (6 bases). This CDR3 contains 14 residues. The germline CDR1 and CDR2 sequences are LNHDA and SQIVND (reference sequence). Trimming removed 3 bases at V and 4 bases at J, with 12 bases between.

In its sample, this clone was seen a few times. The rearrangement joins TRBV7-8 to TRBJ1-6, with D uncertain. The V gene lost 2 bases and the J gene lost 4 bases, with 6 bases spanning the gap. Germline values: CDR1 SGHVS, CDR2 FQNEAQ. The CDR3 loop spans 14 amino acids. The DNA of the CDR3 is TGTGCCAGCAGCTTACTGAGTTATAATTCACCCCTCCACTTT. Translation: CASSLLSYNSPLHF.

The gene calls are TRBV24-1 and TRBJ2-1, with 8 bases identical to TRBD1. Germline V gene sequence: CDR1 KGHDR, CDR2 SFDVKD. The junction had 3 bases not matched to a gene; V was cut back by 1 base and J by 5 bases. The length of the CDR3 is 15 residues. The CDR3 bases are TGTGCCACCAGTGATTTATGGGACAGGAACAATGAGCAGTTCTTC. Residues: CATSDLWDRNNEQFF.

This clone was picked up a small number of times. The rearrangement uses TRBV5-1 and TRBJ2-2; perhaps TRBD1 as D (6 bases). CDR1 SGHRS and CDR2 YFSETQ come from the germline V gene. V was clipped by 4 bases and J by 6 bases, with 16 bases between them. The length of the CDR3 is 15 residues. The CDR3: CASSGTGKGPGELFF. CDR3 in DNA: TGCGCCAGCAGCGGTACAGGGAAGGGTCCCGGGGAGCTGTTTTTT.

This clone has more than one count but fewer than ten. The chain has TRBV7-2 and TRBJ1-5; a weak D match, TRBD1 (6 bases). Germline lookup yields CDR1 SGHTA and CDR2 FQGNSA. This CDR3 is 16 amino acids long. Trimming removed 1 base from V and 6 bases from J, with 16 bases in between. This chain's CDR3 is CASSLGFDRSTQPQHF. The CDR3 DNA reads TGTGCCAGCAGCTTAGGCTTTGACAGGAGTACTCAGCCCCAGCATTTT.

The chain combines TRBV5-1 with TRBJ2-5; TRBD1 aligns across 7 bases. The germline gives CDR1 SGHRS, CDR2 YFSETQ. CDR3 length equals 16 residues. After removal of 2 bases from V and 1 base from J, the junction contained 8 bases not matched to a gene. CDR3 protein: CASSFRGRRIQETQYF. The CDR3 DNA is TGCGCCAGCAGCTTTAGGGGGCGCCGCATCCAAGAGACCCAGTACTTC.

This clone occurred a few times. CDR3 loop: CASSLAIGRGEKLFF. The CDR3 DNA reads TGTGCCAGCAGCTTAGCCATAGGACGGGGTGAAAAACTGTTTTTT. The chain carries TRBV7-8 and TRBJ1-4; D is undetermined. This CDR3 has 15 residues. V lost 0 bases and J 7 bases, leaving 12 bases between the germline ends. Germline assignment: CDR1 SGHVS and CDR2 FQNEAQ.

J is TRBJ1-6 and V is TRBV11-2, with 11 bases matching TRBD1. Trimming at V came to 5 bases and at J to 5 bases, leaving 11 bases not matched to a gene. The length of the CDR3 is 18 residues. Germline CDR1 reads SGHAT; CDR2 reads FQNNGV. CDR3 DNA: TGTGCCAGCAGCCCAACGGGACAGGGGGTCGTTCATAATTCACCCCTCCACTTT. Translated, it gives CASSPTGQGVVHNSPLHF. Full variable domain (remainder filled in from reference TRBV11-2 and TRBJ1-6): EAGVAQSPRYKIIEKRQSVAFWCNPISGHATLYWYQQILGQGPKLLIQFQNNGVVDDSQLPKDRFSAERLKGVDSTLKIQPAKLEDSAVYLCASSPTGQGVVHNSPLHFGNGTRLTVT.

V gene TRBV30 combines with J gene TRBJ2-4; D perhaps matches TRBD1 (6 bases). The CDR3 extends over 15 amino acids. Germline CDR1 is GTSNPN and CDR2 is SVGIG (reference sequence). V was trimmed by 0 bases and J by 3 bases, leaving 12 bases between them. CDR3 coding DNA: TGTGCCTGGAGTGTTGGCAGGGGAGTCAAAAACATTCAGTACTTC. Translating it yields CAWSVGRGVKNIQYF.

The DNA for the CDR3 is TGCGCCAGCAGTACAGGCCGGGCAAACACCGGGGAGCTGTTTTTT. Translation gives CASSTGRANTGELFF. The chain combines TRBV5-1 with TRBJ2-2; TRBD1 is a possible D gene (5 bases). V gave up 5 bases and J gave up 2 bases, with 13 bases separating them. The CDR3 covers 15 residues. Germline assignment: CDR1 SGHRS and CDR2 YFSETQ. The full variable domain, rest sourced from reference TRBV5-1 and TRBJ2-2, is KAGVTQTPRYLIKTRGQQVTLSCSPISGHRSVSWYQQTPGQGLQFLFEYFSETQRNKGNFPGRFSGRQFSNSRSEMNVSTLELGDSALYLCASSTGRANTGELFFGEGSRLTVL.

This chain links TRBV7-2 with TRBJ2-2, with D possibly matching TRBD2 (6 bases). The CDR3 covers 14 residues. Germline-derived CDR1 and CDR2 are SGHTA and FQGNSA. V was shortened by 4 bases and J by 5 bases, with 11 bases between the two germline ends. The CDR3 DNA sequence: TGTGCCAGCAGCTCCTCCGGGAGAACCGGGGAGCTGTTTTTT. This encodes CASSSSGRTGELFF.

The chain couples TRBV27 to TRBJ2-1, with 13 positions matching TRBD2. CDR3 length equals 12 residues. The V gene end was trimmed by 6 bases and the J gene end by 14 bases; junction bases not matched to a gene: 4. CDR1 is MNHEY and CDR2 is SMNVEV in the germline V gene (reference sequence). The CDR3 loop reads CASRLAGGSEFF. CDR3 nucleotide sequence: TGTGCCAGCAGACTAGCGGGGGGGTCCGAGTTCTTC.

The rearrangement joins TRBV2 to TRBJ2-6; 11 nucleotides agree with TRBD1. The germline gives CDR1 SNHLY, CDR2 FYNNEI. This CDR3 spans 17 amino acids. With 6 bases clipped from V and 0 bases from J, the junction kept 4 bases outside the gene matches. CDR3 nucleotide sequence: TGTGCCAGCAGCGCCGGGACAGGGGGCTCTGGGGCCAACGTCCTGACTTTC. Its protein product is CASSAGTGGSGANVLTF.

The chain links TRBV5-1 to TRBJ1-5, with 7 bases lining up with TRBD1. Germline V gives CDR1 SGHRS, CDR2 YFSETQ. With 0 bases clipped from V and 6 bases from J, the junction kept 3 bases outside the gene matches. The CDR3 loop spans 14 amino acids. CDR3 sequence (DNA): TGCGCCAGCAGCTTGGAGGGGGCCGGTCAGCCCCAGCATTTT. This sequence encodes CASSLEGAGQPQHF.

The gene calls are TRBV18 and TRBJ2-6; TRBD2 might be the D (7 bases). The CDR3 runs 15 residues. CDR1 and CDR2 (germline): KGHSH, LQKENI. The germline V and J ends were trimmed by 3 bases and 5 bases, with 11 bases remaining between them. CDR3 nucleotides: TGTGCCAGCTCACCCGGGGGGCCCAGGGCCAACGTCCTGACTTTC. Amino acid sequence: CASSPGGPRANVLTF.

This chain uses TRBV19 with TRBJ1-5, with 12 bases matching TRBD1. The V gene's germline CDR1 is LNHDA and CDR2 SQIVND (reference sequence). V shed 5 bases, J shed 5 bases, and the junction held 7 bases outside the gene matches. The CDR3 consists of 16 residues. The CDR3 spells CASSGTGGARDQPQHF. The CDR3 nucleotides read TGTGCCAGTAGTGGGACAGGGGGCGCGAGGGATCAGCCCCAGCATTTT.

The chain links TRBV27 to TRBJ1-2; TRBD1 matches at 10 bases. V shed 3 bases, J shed 10 bases, and the junction held 5 bases outside the gene matches. The CDR3 has 13 amino acids. From germline, CDR1 is MNHEY and CDR2 SMNVEV (reference sequence). In DNA, the CDR3 is TGTGCCAGCAGTTTCTCGGGACAGGGGCACTACACCTTC. This gives the protein CASSFSGQGHYTF.